The 10 T cell receptor beta chains in this list originate from one sample, sequenced in a study of blood T cell repertoires in COVID-19. Data came from immunoSEQ multiplex PCR; TCRdb stores just in-frame clones and leaves some out. The table lists fewer than 200,000 clones, 84% of them singletons. Input material: PBMCs or T cells enriched from blood (not recorded which). The origin of the receptors is a man in his forties or fifties who had recovered from COVID-19.

The V call is TRBV6-2 or TRBV6-3, the J call TRBJ1-5; D not certain. The V gene lost 0 bases and the J gene lost 4 bases, with 10 bases spanning the gap. There are 15 residues in the CDR3. The germline V gene encodes CDR1 MNHEY and CDR2 SVGEGT. The CDR3 region has the DNA TGTGCCAGCAGTTACTCGGGGAGTTATAATCAGCCCCAGCATTTT. Protein product: CASSYSGSYNQPQHF.

This sequence joins TRBV7-8 and TRBJ1-6, with no clear D. Trimming pared 5 bases from V and 4 bases from J, leaving 12 bases between. Germline assignment: CDR1 SGHVS and CDR2 FQNEAQ. The CDR3 runs 15 residues. The CDR3 is CASSTPYGYNSPLHF. CDR3 in DNA: TGTGCCAGCAGCACGCCGTACGGGTATAATTCACCCCTCCACTTT.

V is TRBV25-1 and J is TRBJ2-1, with 7 bases lining up with TRBD1. The CDR3 is 16 residues long. V was pared by 4 bases and J by 6 bases, with 12 bases of the junction left unmatched. CDR1 and CDR2 from the germline V gene are MGHDK and SYGVNS. In nucleotides, the CDR3 is TGTGCCAGCAGTGGCCTAGGGTCGAGGGGGCCCAATGAGCAGTTCTTC. Protein: CASSGLGSRGPNEQFF.

The V gene is TRBV3-1 (or the pseudogene TRBV3-2), the J gene TRBJ2-5; the match to TRBD2 covers 14 bases. CDR1 and CDR2 from the germline V gene are LGHDT and YNNKEL (reference sequence). The V and J ends lost 6 bases and 7 bases, in that order; junction bases with no gene match: 7. The CDR3 loop spans 15 amino acids. For the CDR3, the DNA is TGTGCCAGCAGATGGACTAGCGGGGGGCCCCCGACCCAGTACTTC. Protein sequence: CASRWTSGGPPTQYF.

This chain uses TRBV4-1 with TRBJ2-3; 10 bases line up with TRBD2. Trimming removed 5 bases from V and 2 bases from J; junction bases left unmatched: 10. Germline V CDR1 and CDR2: MGHRA, YSYEKL. The CDR3 covers 17 residues. CDR3 region: CASSTLGLAGDTDTQYF. DNA of the CDR3: TGCGCCAGCAGCACCCTCGGCCTAGCGGGGGACACAGATACGCAGTATTTT.

CDR3 sequence: CASRQGQMNTEAFF. DNA of the CDR3: TGTGCCAGCAGACAGGGACAGATGAACACTGAAGCTTTCTTT. The gene calls are TRBV2 and TRBJ1-1; 7 nucleotides align to TRBD1. There are 14 residues in the CDR3. Per the germline V gene, CDR1 is SNHLY and CDR2 is FYNNEI. After removal of 6 bases from V and 0 bases from J, the junction contained 4 bases not matched to a gene.

V gene TRBV6-5 combines with J gene TRBJ1-5; weak D call: TRBD1 (6 bases). V lost 2 bases, J lost 2 bases, and 7 bases lay in between. Per the germline V gene, CDR1 is MNHEY and CDR2 is SVGAGI. There are 14 residues in the CDR3. CDR3 amino acids: CASSYAGGNQPQHF. The CDR3 region has the DNA TGTGCCAGCAGTTACGCAGGGGGCAATCAGCCCCAGCATTTT.

The V and J genes are TRBV5-6 and TRBJ1-1; tentative D call: TRBD1 (6 bases). CDR3 length equals 17 residues. V lost 4 bases to trimming and J lost 3 bases, with 22 bases between them. Germline values: CDR1 SGHDT, CDR2 YYEEEE. The DNA for the CDR3 is TGTGCCAGCAGCGTAGGCCCCGGGACATCTCCGGACACTGAAGCTTTCTTT. Its protein product is CASSVGPGTSPDTEAFF.

Details on this clone: This CDR3 is also generated by other DNA sequences in the sample. The rearrangement uses TRBV3-1 (or the pseudogene TRBV3-2) and TRBJ1-2; D is perhaps TRBD1 (6 bases). Per germline, CDR1 LGHDT and CDR2 YNNKEL (reference sequence). This CDR3 comprises 13 residues. The V end was cut by 0 bases, the J end by 5 bases, with 7 bases between. CDR3 protein: CASSQEQGYGYTF. The CDR3 DNA sequence: TGTGCCAGCAGCCAAGAGCAGGGGTATGGCTACACCTTC.

The chain has TRBV7-2 and TRBJ1-2; D is undetermined. V lost 0 bases and J lost 5, with 13 bases in between. Germline V gene sequence: CDR1 SGHTA, CDR2 FQGNSA. CDR3 size: 15 residues. The CDR3 loop reads CASSLAGERKYGYTF. The CDR3 DNA reads as TGTGCCAGCAGCTTAGCCGGGGAGAGGAAATATGGCTACACCTTC.